Presented here are 3 T cell receptor beta chains from one specimen sequenced in a study of T cell repertoires in cytomegalovirus infection. One entry per CDR3 protein, called by TCRdb with MiXCR from the reads. Of 480,000 or so distinct CDR3 sequences in the sample, 11% were seen once. Sequenced material: PBMCs. The receptors were sampled from a human donor in good health (CMV status not recorded). Some clones in this sample may be carry-over from other donors' samples.

This clonotype was seen repeatedly, ten times or more. J is TRBJ2-1 and V is TRBV10-3; 10 nucleotides align to TRBD2. J gave up 9 bases and V 8 bases, and 10 bases lay outside the gene matches. The CDR3 runs 14 residues. CDR1 is ENHRY, CDR2 SYGVKD, per germline. The CDR3 DNA sequence: TGTGCCATCGGTGGGCTAGCGGGGGAAGGTGAGCAGTTCTTC. Translation: CAIGGLAGEGEQFF.

This clonotype was found many times. The V call is TRBV7-3, the J call TRBJ2-2; 7 positions match TRBD1. The trim removed 5 bases at V and 5 bases at J, leaving 8 bases unmatched. This CDR3 is 15 amino acids long. From germline, CDR1 is SGHTA and CDR2 FQGTGA. The CDR3: CASSPTGVGTGELFF. CDR3 in DNA: TGTGCCAGCAGCCCAACAGGGGTCGGGACCGGGGAGCTGTTTTTT.

This clonotype was recorded a few times. The chain uses TRBV12-3 or TRBV12-4 and TRBJ1-1; unclear D gene. V lost 4 bases and J lost 0, with 15 bases in between. The CDR3 totals 16 residues. The CDR3 region has the DNA TGTGCCAGCAGTTCGGTCCCGGACGCCATGAACACTGAAGCTTTCTTT. It is translated as CASSSVPDAMNTEAFF.